This TCR beta chain derives from a study of cytomegalovirus exposure and HLA in healthy donors. Study background: The approximately 120 validation repertoires were reported in a later analysis to have been generated on the same platform as the roughly 670 first-cohort repertoires.

Germline-derived CDR1 and CDR2 are SGHRS and YFSETQ. The CDR3 length is 15 residues. A word on this clone: Antigen unknown.

Findings and caveats of the study: The classifier was said to identify cytomegalovirus status with high specificity and sensitivity. Later, an analysis found that TCR clusters from the first cohort tended to co-occur in the 120 validation repertoires. Under in vitro conditions, a few CMV-associated chains were confirmed as specific for CMV antigens.

Generated by immunoSEQ multiplex PCR, the TCRdb table keeps only in-frame clones and is missing some. Of about 360,000 clones listed, 70% to 90% are singletons. This chain connects TRBV5-1 to TRBJ2-5; the match to TRBD2 covers 9 bases. The end of the DNA is better explained by TRBJ2-7, so the J call may be wrong. The sequence came from a woman aged 18-30 years in good health and CMV-seronegative. Material for sequencing was PBMCs. The DNA of the CDR3 is TGCGCCAGCAGCACCTTTAGCGGGAGTAGTTACGAGCAGTACTTC. This encodes CASSTFSGSSYEQYF.